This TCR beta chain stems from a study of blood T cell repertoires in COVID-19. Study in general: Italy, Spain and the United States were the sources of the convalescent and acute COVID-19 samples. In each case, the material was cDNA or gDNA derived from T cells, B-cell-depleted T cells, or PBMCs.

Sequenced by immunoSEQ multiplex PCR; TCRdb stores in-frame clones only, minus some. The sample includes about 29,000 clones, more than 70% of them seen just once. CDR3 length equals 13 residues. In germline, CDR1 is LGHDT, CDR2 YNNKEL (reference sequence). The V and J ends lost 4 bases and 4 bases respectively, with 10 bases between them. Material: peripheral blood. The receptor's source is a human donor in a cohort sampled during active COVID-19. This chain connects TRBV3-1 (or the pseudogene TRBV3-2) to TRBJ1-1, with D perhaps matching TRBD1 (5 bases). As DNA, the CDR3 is TGTGCCAGCAGCCGCACACAGGCCACTGAAGCTTTCTTT. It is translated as CASSRTQATEAFF.